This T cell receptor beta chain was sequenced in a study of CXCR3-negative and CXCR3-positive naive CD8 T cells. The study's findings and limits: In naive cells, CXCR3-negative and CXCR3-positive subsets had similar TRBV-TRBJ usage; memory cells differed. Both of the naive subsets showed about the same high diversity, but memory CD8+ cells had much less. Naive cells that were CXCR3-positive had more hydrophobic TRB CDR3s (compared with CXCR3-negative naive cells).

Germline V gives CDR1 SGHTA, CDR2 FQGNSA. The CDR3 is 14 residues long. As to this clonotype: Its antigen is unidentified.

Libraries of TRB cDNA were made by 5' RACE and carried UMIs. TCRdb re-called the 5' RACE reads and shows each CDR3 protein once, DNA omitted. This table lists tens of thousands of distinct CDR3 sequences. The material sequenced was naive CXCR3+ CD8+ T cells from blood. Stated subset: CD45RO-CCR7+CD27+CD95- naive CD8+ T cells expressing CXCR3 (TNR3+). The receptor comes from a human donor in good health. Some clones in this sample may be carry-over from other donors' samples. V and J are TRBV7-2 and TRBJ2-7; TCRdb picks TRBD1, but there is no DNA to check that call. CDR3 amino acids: CASSLAGATYEQYF.